These 30 T cell receptor beta chains came from one sample sequenced in a study of blood T cells in healthy people across ages (dated by TCRdb to between 2015 and 2017). The library was built by means of 5' RACE. Sequenced on an Illumina HiSeq 2500. The second PCR ran for about 6 to 11 cycles and used a J-beta primer mix along with a sample-barcoded 5' primer. The public reads were quality trimmed at Q25 with fastp and then assembled into clones with MiXCR by TCRdb, keeping productive beta chains. Identical CDR3 protein sequences are pooled into one entry, listed with their most common genes and DNA. A total of roughly 800,000 distinct CDR3 sequences appear in this sample, roughly 25% of them only once. Together, the top ten hold 3% to 4% of the sample. The same specimen was also included in a second study, on T cells of mothers and their children.

The sequencing sample was made of blood. All receptors derive from a boy younger than 18 in good health.

This clonotype was seen a handful of times. The gene calls are TRBV4-3 and TRBJ2-3, with TRBD2 identical over 8 bases. Per the germline V gene, CDR1 is LGHNA and CDR2 is YSLEER. The CDR3 is 18 residues long. Trimming removed 0 bases from V and 3 bases from J; junction bases left unmatched: 11. CDR3 in DNA: TGCGCCAGCAGCCAAGAAATCACGGGAGGGCCCGGGACAGATACGCAGTATTTT. Amino acid sequence: CASSQEITGGPGTDTQYF.

The chain is built from TRBV7-3 and TRBJ2-2, with D tentatively TRBD2 (6 bases). The CDR3 has 14 amino acids. Trimming removed 4 bases at V and 6 bases at J, with 12 bases between. Germline assignment: CDR1 SGHTA and CDR2 FQGTGA. In nucleotides, the CDR3 is TGTGCCAGCAGCTCGGGACTTGGGGCCGGGGAGCTGTTTTTT. Encoded protein: CASSSGLGAGELFF.

This clonotype was detected many times. V usage is TRBV20-1 and J usage is TRBJ2-4, with D perhaps matching TRBD1 or TRBD2 (6 bases each). Trimming left V 0 bases short and J 3 bases short, with 15 bases between. The CDR3 runs 16 residues. CDR1 DFQATT and CDR2 SNEGSKA come from the germline V gene (reference sequence). The CDR3 nucleotides are TGCAGTGCTAGAGATCTCGGGGGCGTGAACAAAAACATTCAGTACTTC. This translates into CSARDLGGVNKNIQYF.

The chain uses TRBV28 and TRBJ2-1; 8 nucleotides agree with TRBD2. Germline CDR1 and CDR2: MDHEN and SYDVKM. The junction had 10 bases not matched to a gene; V was cut back by 8 bases and J by 7 bases. CDR3 length equals 14 residues. The CDR3 DNA follows: TGTGCCAGCGCTCGTAGAGGCGGGAGGAATGAGCAGTTCTTC. The encoded protein is CASARRGGRNEQFF.

This chain joins TRBV12-3 or TRBV12-4 and TRBJ1-2; tentative D call: TRBD1 (6 bases). The CDR3 runs 12 residues. Trimming removed 4 bases at V and 10 bases at J, with 13 bases between. The CDR3 is CASSSGQHHYTF. In DNA, the CDR3 is TGTGCCAGCAGTTCCGGACAGCATCACTACACCTTC.

The J gene is TRBJ2-4, the V gene TRBV28; the D gene is possibly TRBD1 (5 bases). Trimming removed 3 bases from V and 4 bases from J, with 19 bases in between. Germline values: CDR1 MDHEN, CDR2 SYDVKM. The CDR3 extends over 17 amino acids. This CDR3 is CASSFIAAETAKNIQYF. The DNA of the CDR3 is TGTGCCAGCAGTTTCATAGCCGCCGAGACAGCAAAAAACATTCAGTACTTC.

This clonotype has a handful of counts. DNA of the CDR3: TGTGCCAGCAGCTTAGTTGCAGGGAGGAATGACATTCAGTACTTC. Translation: CASSLVAGRNDIQYF. This chain uses TRBV7-2 with TRBJ2-4; TRBD2 might be the D (6 bases). Germline V lookup: CDR1 SGHTA, CDR2 FQGNSA. CDR3 length equals 15 residues. V was shortened by 1 base and J by 8 bases, with 15 bases between the two germline ends.

J is TRBJ1-1 and V is TRBV7-2, with a tentative D call TRBD1 (5 bases). Germline CDR1 is SGHTA and CDR2 is FQGNSA. The CDR3 contains 14 residues. Trimming took 2 bases from V and 7 from J, leaving 14 bases between them. In DNA, the CDR3 is TGTGCCAGCAGCTTAATTGGCAGGGTGGGTGAAGCTTTCTTT. Protein: CASSLIGRVGEAFF.

This clonotype was counted between two and nine times. V gene TRBV6-2 or TRBV6-3 combines with J gene TRBJ2-1; 10 nucleotides agree with TRBD2. Per the germline V gene, CDR1 is MNHEY and CDR2 is SVGEGT. The CDR3 has 14 residues. V lost 2 bases and J lost 5; bases outside the gene matches: 0. CDR3 region: CASSYLAGDNEQFF. The CDR3 DNA follows: TGTGCCAGCAGTTACCTAGCGGGAGACAATGAGCAGTTCTTC.

Only one count was recorded for this clonotype. The V and J genes are TRBV6-6 and TRBJ2-7, with 12 bases matching TRBD2. After removal of 1 base from V and 5 bases from J, the junction contained 15 bases not matched to a gene. The CDR3 length is 19 residues. Germline-derived CDR1 and CDR2 are MNHNY and SVGAGI (reference sequence). This chain's CDR3 is CASSYYPGLAGVLADEQYF. In DNA, the CDR3 is TGTGCCAGCAGTTACTATCCGGGACTAGCGGGTGTTTTAGCGGACGAGCAGTACTTC.

This clonotype turned up a few times. The DNA of the CDR3 is TGTGCCAGTAGTATAGCAGGGACCTACAATGAGCAGTTCTTC. Encoded protein: CASSIAGTYNEQFF. The chain joins TRBV19 to TRBJ2-1, with D possibly TRBD1 on 5 matching bases. V was cut by 1 base and J by 2 bases, with 6 bases left in between. Per the germline V gene, CDR1 is LNHDA and CDR2 is SQIVND (reference sequence). The CDR3 is 14 residues long.

J is TRBJ2-7 and V is TRBV19; D may be TRBD1 or TRBD2 (5 bases each). This CDR3 is 12 amino acids long. The V gene lost 3 bases and the J gene lost 6 bases, with 9 bases spanning the gap. Germline V gene sequence: CDR1 LNHDA, CDR2 SQIVND (reference sequence). The CDR3 coding sequence is TGTGCCAGTAGTATCTCTGGGACCGAGCAGTACTTC. Its translation: CASSISGTEQYF.

The table lists this clonotype with a few counts. The chain has TRBV5-1 and TRBJ2-2, with no clear D. The length of the CDR3 is 14 residues. Trimming left V 4 bases short and J 6 bases short, with 13 bases between. The germline V gene encodes CDR1 SGHRS and CDR2 YFSETQ. The CDR3 DNA sequence: TGCGCCAGCAGCCTGCACACGGCACCCGGGGAGCTGTTTTTT. Residues: CASSLHTAPGELFF.

This sequence joins TRBV6-2 or TRBV6-3 and TRBJ1-5, with D hard to call. This CDR3 is 19 amino acids long. Trimming took off 3 bases at V and 4 bases at J, with 25 bases between the two ends. Germline CDR1 is MNHEY and CDR2 is SVGEGT. CDR3 protein: CASSYASGVWTRYNQPQHF. CDR3 nucleotide sequence: TGTGCCAGCAGTTATGCGTCCGGTGTGTGGACGCGGTATAATCAGCCCCAGCATTTT.

This clonotype was observed once. The chain uses TRBV10-3 and TRBJ2-5; TRBD1 might be the D (6 bases). The J call is uncertain, as TRBJ2-7 better fits the DNA end. Germline CDR1 and CDR2: ENHRY and SYGVKD. CDR3 size: 16 residues. The CDR3 spells CAISETVQGPSPEQYF. CDR3 bases: TGTGCCATCAGTGAAACCGTACAGGGCCCTTCCCCCGAGCAGTACTTC.

V is TRBV5-5 and J is TRBJ1-4; TRBD1 might be the D (6 bases). V lost 4 bases and J lost 3, with 16 bases in between. Germline-derived CDR1 and CDR2 are SGHKS and YYEKEE (reference sequence). The CDR3 runs to 16 residues. CDR3 amino acids: CASSPRTAAANEKLFF. The CDR3 DNA reads as TGTGCCAGCAGCCCCAGGACAGCGGCCGCTAATGAAAAACTGTTTTTT.

This clonotype has more than one count but fewer than ten. This chain joins TRBV14 and TRBJ2-7; D gene uncertain. V lost 4 bases and J lost 3, with 19 bases in between. There are 16 residues in the CDR3. Looked up from germline, CDR1 is SGHDN and CDR2 is FVKESK. CDR3 region: CASSPRRAAIDYEQYF. The CDR3 coding sequence is TGTGCCAGCAGCCCGAGAAGGGCAGCGATTGACTACGAGCAGTACTTC.

This clonotype has a count of ten or more. This chain uses TRBV20-1 with TRBJ2-7, with 9 bases identical to TRBD2. CDR3 length: 14 residues. Germline values: CDR1 DFQATT, CDR2 SNEGSKA (reference sequence). The trim removed 5 bases at V and 4 bases at J, leaving 9 bases unmatched. The CDR3 bases are TGCAGTGCTGATGACAGCGGGAGGCAATACGAGCAGTACTTC. It encodes CSADDSGRQYEQYF.

The chain couples TRBV27 to TRBJ2-5; TRBD2 aligns across 9 bases. The end of the DNA aligns better with TRBJ2-7, so the J call may be wrong. This CDR3 is 14 amino acids long. CDR1 and CDR2 from the germline V gene are MNHEY and SMNVEV (reference sequence). The CDR3 nucleotides read TGTGCCAGTGGCGCGGGAGGGCCCGCCTACGAGCAGTACTTC. It encodes CASGAGGPAYEQYF.

This clonotype was counted a few times. CDR3 in amino acids: CASSLNIWVWDTQGEGAFF. The CDR3 nucleotides are TGTGCCAGCAGTTTAAATATCTGGGTTTGGGACACCCAAGGGGAAGGAGCTTTCTTT. The chain joins TRBV12-3 or TRBV12-4 to TRBJ1-1; a weak D match, TRBD1 (6 bases). The CDR3 runs to 19 residues. The V end was cut by 2 bases, the J end by 10 bases, with 32 bases between.

Regarding this clonotype: A junction end diverges from the germline sequence, so it may reflect a read error. The chain is built from TRBV20-1 and TRBJ1-5; D perhaps matches TRBD1 (6 bases). Germline V gene data show CDR1 as DFQATT and CDR2 as SNEGSKA (reference sequence). The CDR3 totals 15 residues. The CDR3 DNA reads as TGCAGTGCTAGAGTGGGGGGGGCGTGGGGTCAGCCCCTGCATTTT. This encodes CSARVGGAWGQPLHF.

The chain recombines TRBV28 with TRBJ2-5; 9 bases agree with TRBD1. With the DNA end fitting TRBJ2-1 better, the J assignment may be wrong. The germline V gene encodes CDR1 MDHEN and CDR2 SYDVKM. The CDR3 is 12 amino acids. The CDR3, as DNA: TGTGCCAGCAGATTAACAGGGGGCGAGCAGTTCTTC. It yields the protein CASRLTGGEQFF.

In the case of this clonotype: One end of the junction does not line up with germline, which may come from a read error. The chain has TRBV20-1 and TRBJ1-5; D remains ambiguous. The V gene's germline CDR1 is DFQATT and CDR2 SNEGSKA (reference sequence). The CDR3 consists of 14 residues. The CDR3 region is CGASKTNSNQPQHF. DNA of the CDR3: TGCGGTGCTAGTAAGACCAATAGCAATCAGCCCCAGCATTTT.

This clonotype was counted at least ten times. V and J are TRBV7-2 and TRBJ1-2, with D possibly being TRBD1 (6 bases). Trimming stripped 3 bases from V and 2 bases from J, with 10 bases between. Germline V gives CDR1 SGHTA, CDR2 FQGNSA. CDR3 size: 14 residues. The CDR3: CASSFRTANYGYTF. The CDR3 DNA follows: TGTGCCAGCAGCTTCCGGACAGCCAACTATGGCTACACCTTC.

This clonotype was seen a handful of times. The chain carries TRBV18 and TRBJ2-7, with D perhaps matching TRBD1 (6 bases). The CDR3 extends over 14 amino acids. V was shortened by 2 bases and J by 4 bases, with 12 bases between the two germline ends. Germline CDR1 is KGHSH and CDR2 is LQKENI. The DNA of the CDR3 is TGTGCCAGCTCACCAAACAGGGACGGTTACGAGCAGTACTTC. This encodes CASSPNRDGYEQYF.

This clonotype showed up just a few times. CDR3 sequence: CSALVRAGGSSYNEQFF. The CDR3 bases are TGCAGTGCCCTCGTCCGTGCGGGAGGGAGCTCCTACAATGAGCAGTTCTTC. The rearrangement uses TRBV20-1 and TRBJ2-1; 9 bases map to TRBD2. The CDR3 is made up of 17 amino acids. Germline CDR1 DFQATT, CDR2 SNEGSKA (reference sequence). V dropped 6 bases and J dropped 0; count of bases not matched to a gene: 12.

The chain has TRBV6-1 and TRBJ2-5; 12 bases agree with TRBD2. J was trimmed by 5 bases and V by 6 bases; bases with no gene match: 16. CDR1 MNHNS and CDR2 SASEGT come from the germline V gene. The CDR3 loop spans 18 amino acids. CDR3: CASRKGGETSGGEETQYF. DNA for the CDR3: TGTGCCAGCAGGAAGGGGGGGGAGACTAGCGGGGGCGAGGAGACCCAGTACTTC.

This clonotype was seen a handful of times. The J gene is TRBJ2-5, the V gene TRBV9; tentative D call: TRBD2 (6 bases). This CDR3 contains 17 residues. V lost 0 bases and J lost 4, with 19 bases in between. Germline CDR1 reads SGDLS; CDR2 reads YYNGEE. The CDR3 bases are TGTGCCAGCAGCGTAGGGCGAGGGCAGGGAGGTACAGAGACCCAGTACTTC. This translates into CASSVGRGQGGTETQYF.

This sequence joins TRBV5-1 and TRBJ2-7; possible D gene TRBD1, 6 bases. Trimming left V 1 base short and J 5 bases short, with 13 bases between. The germline V gene encodes CDR1 SGHRS and CDR2 YFSETQ. CDR3 size: 14 residues. The CDR3 DNA follows: TGCGCCAGCAGCTTGACTACAGGGCCCGACGAGCAGTACTTC. It is translated as CASSLTTGPDEQYF.

The chain combines TRBV20-1 with TRBJ1-2; the D gene is possibly TRBD1 (5 bases). CDR1 DFQATT and CDR2 SNEGSKA come from the germline V gene (reference sequence). V shed 0 bases and J shed 2 bases, with 13 bases lying between them. There are 15 residues in the CDR3. The CDR3 region is CSARDQAGLNYGYTF. For the CDR3, the DNA is TGCAGTGCTAGAGATCAGGCAGGGTTAAACTATGGCTACACCTTC.